Listed here are 9 T cell receptor beta chains from one sample, sequenced in a study of T cells in Graves' hyperthyroidism and ophthalmopathy. Researchers took RNA transcripts and amplified the TCR beta CDR3 regions from them. Researchers ran a first-round RT-PCR on the TCR CDR3 using the HTBI primer set. TCRdb called the multiplex PCR reads again in MiXCR, with one record for every CDR3 protein. This table has 350,000 to 450,000 distinct CDR3 sequences, 17% appearing once. Material for sequencing was blood. Every receptor here comes from a woman in her 30s with Graves' hyperthyroidism that later progressed to Graves' ophthalmopathy.

Ten or more counts support this clonotype. The rearrangement joins TRBV7-9 to TRBJ1-6; D gene unclear. The CDR3 is 13 residues long. Between the trimmed V and J ends, which lost 1 base and 5 bases, there was a span of 3 bases. Per the germline V gene, CDR1 is SEHNR and CDR2 is FQNEAQ (reference sequence). CDR3: CASSLVDNSPLHF. CDR3 DNA: TGTGCCAGCAGCTTAGTTGATAATTCACCCCTCCACTTT.

The sample holds a few counts of this clonotype. V usage is TRBV28 and J usage is TRBJ2-7; D uncertain. The CDR3 contains 11 residues. The V end lost 6 bases, the J end lost 7 bases, and 10 bases lay between the germline ends. Germline CDR1 MDHEN, CDR2 SYDVKM. The CDR3 nucleotides read TGTGCCAGCAGGTCTCTCGGGGAGCAGTACTTC. It encodes CASRSLGEQYF.

This clonotype was seen at least ten times. The rearrangement uses TRBV7-2 and TRBJ1-1; the match to TRBD1 covers 10 bases. CDR1 SGHTA and CDR2 FQGNSA come from the germline V gene. Trimming took 7 bases from V and 4 from J; bases not matched to a gene: 6. CDR3 length: 14 residues. The CDR3: CASTLGTGVTEAFF. CDR3 coding DNA: TGTGCCAGCACTCTCGGGACAGGGGTCACTGAAGCTTTCTTT.

V and J are TRBV5-5 and TRBJ1-4, with TRBD1 as a possible D gene (5 bases). V lost 0 bases and J 0 bases, leaving 9 bases between the germline ends. This CDR3 is 16 amino acids long. The germline V gene has CDR1 SGHKS and CDR2 YYEKEE (reference sequence). The CDR3 protein is CASSLGWTTTNEKLFF. CDR3 nucleotide sequence: TGTGCCAGCAGCTTGGGATGGACAACAACTAATGAAAAACTGTTTTTT.

Many counts were recorded for this clonotype. The rearrangement uses TRBV6-1 and TRBJ1-1; D is undetermined. Germline loops: CDR1 MNHNS, CDR2 SASEGT. Between the trimmed V and J ends, which lost 2 bases and 7 bases, there was a span of 8 bases. The CDR3 sequence is 12 residues long. CDR3: CASSERWIEAFF. The CDR3 DNA is TGTGCCAGCAGTGAACGGTGGATTGAAGCTTTCTTT.

CDR3: CASSQDTGGSGANVLTF. The DNA for the CDR3 is TGCGCCAGCAGCCAAGACACAGGGGGCTCTGGGGCCAACGTCCTGACTTTC. The rearrangement uses TRBV4-1 and TRBJ2-6; 8 nucleotides line up with TRBD1. Germline assignment: CDR1 MGHRA and CDR2 YSYEKL. The CDR3 length is 17 residues. Germline trimming cut 0 bases from V and 0 bases from J; bases unmatched to any gene: 1.

V usage is TRBV5-5 and J usage is TRBJ2-7; D is unclear. Germline CDR1 is SGHKS and CDR2 is YYEKEE (reference sequence). The CDR3 consists of 15 residues. The V gene lost 2 bases and the J gene lost 6 bases, with 18 bases spanning the gap. The CDR3 coding sequence is TGTGCCAGCAGCTTTATCTGGATAGCAGGATCCGAGCAGTACTTC. Translated: CASSFIWIAGSEQYF.

The genes are TRBV7-9 and TRBJ2-1, with D uncertain. This CDR3 region has 16 residues. V was trimmed by 4 bases and J by 2 bases, leaving 15 bases between them. The germline V gene encodes CDR1 SEHNR and CDR2 FQNEAQ (reference sequence). CDR3 nucleotide sequence: TGTGCCAGCAGCTCCCCATCCCCGGCAGCCTACAATGAGCAGTTCTTC. Its protein product is CASSSPSPAAYNEQFF.

This clonotype was detected many times. This CDR3 reads CASTPGLAGGIYNEQFF. Written as DNA, the CDR3 is TGTGCCAGCACCCCGGGACTAGCGGGGGGGATATACAATGAGCAGTTCTTC. The chain is built from TRBV12-3 or TRBV12-4 and TRBJ2-1; 16 nucleotides agree with TRBD2. The CDR3 is 17 residues long. J lost 4 bases, V lost 7 bases, and 7 bases had no gene match.